This is a list of T cell receptor beta chains from one sample in a study of blood T cell repertoires in COVID-19. Method: immunoSEQ multiplex PCR; TCRdb's copy keeps in-frame clones and lacks some. This table holds over 85,000 clones, about nine tenths found once. Sequenced sample: peripheral blood. The receptors shown here come from a human donor in a cohort sampled during active COVID-19. Each CDR3 is given with its conserved first and last residue. A D gene is named only where the DNA matches it firmly. Size is stated for part of the rows, as once, few or many counts, or as a class when the clone is expanded.

size: NA
D: TRBD2
J: TRBJ2-3
V: TRBV4-2
CDR3: CASSQVGGRALGTDTQYF
DNA: TGTGCCAGCAGCCAGGTCGGTGGGAGGGCCCTCGGCACAGATACGCAGTATTTT

size: NA
D: TRBD2
J: TRBJ2-3
V: TRBV5-5
CDR3: CASSSGLAGVTDTQYF
DNA: TGTGCCAGCAGCTCTGGACTAGCGGGAGTTACAGATACGCAGTATTTT

size: NA
D: TRBD1
J: TRBJ2-7
V: TRBV27
CDR3: CASSSRTGRNYEQYF
DNA: TGTGCCAGCAGTTCTCGGACAGGGAGGAACTACGAGCAGTACTTC

size: NA
D: NA
J: TRBJ2-7
V: TRBV10-3
CDR3: CAISETVHEQYF
DNA: TGTGCCATCAGTGAGACAGTCCACGAGCAGTACTTC

size: NA
D: NA
J: TRBJ2-2
V: TRBV7-7
CDR3: CASSGTANAGELFF
DNA: TGTGCCAGCAGTGGGACTGCTAATGCCGGGGAGCTGTTTTTT

size: NA
D: NA
J: TRBJ2-2
V: TRBV7-9
CDR3: CASSPSGTGELFF
DNA: TGTGCCAGCAGCCCCAGCGGCACCGGGGAGCTGTTTTTT

size: once
D: TRBD1
J: TRBJ1-4
V: TRBV29-1
CDR3: CSGRQGSREKLFF
DNA: TGCAGCGGACGACAGGGAAGTAGGGAAAAACTGTTTTTT

size: once
D: NA
J: TRBJ2-3
V: TRBV3-1/TRBV3-2
CDR3: CASSQDLGGADTQYF
DNA: TGTGCCAGCAGCCAAGATCTGGGGGGAGCGGATACGCAGTATTTT

size: NA
D: NA
J: TRBJ2-1
V: TRBV6-5
CDR3: CASRGARNEQFF
DNA: TGTGCCAGCAGAGGGGCCCGGAATGAGCAGTTCTTC

size: NA
D: TRBD1
J: TRBJ2-7
V: TRBV19
CDR3: CASSSWDSISYEQYF
DNA: TGTGCCAGTAGTTCCTGGGACAGCATCTCCTACGAGCAGTACTTC

size: many
D: NA
J: TRBJ1-1
V: TRBV6-5
CDR3: CASSPPGGAEAFF
DNA: TGTGCCAGCAGTCCTCCTGGAGGGGCCGAAGCTTTCTTT

size: NA
D: TRBD1
J: TRBJ1-2
V: TRBV27
CDR3: CASSSGQGKDYGYTF
DNA: TGTGCCAGCAGTTCCGGACAGGGGAAAGACTATGGCTACACCTTC

size: NA
D: NA
J: TRBJ2-1
V: TRBV7-3
CDR3: CASSLISSSSEQFF
DNA: TGTGCCAGCAGCTTAATCTCCAGTTCCAGTGAGCAGTTCTTC

size: NA
D: TRBD1
J: TRBJ1-1
V: TRBV7-6
CDR3: CASSTGTGNTEAFF
DNA: TGTGCCAGCAGCACCGGGACAGGGAACACTGAAGCTTTCTTT

size: NA
D: NA
J: TRBJ2-3
V: TRBV3-1/TRBV3-2
CDR3: CASSQRDTQYF
DNA: TGTGCCAGCAGCCAACGGGATACGCAGTATTTT

size: NA
D: NA
J: TRBJ1-1
V: TRBV29-1
CDR3: CSVTRTASSTEAFF
DNA: TGCAGCGTTACCCGGACAGCTTCTAGCACTGAAGCTTTCTTT

size: NA
D: NA
J: TRBJ2-5
V: TRBV5-6
CDR3: CASSWGRYGTQYF
DNA: TGTGCCAGCAGCTGGGGCCGCTACGGGACCCAGTACTTC

size: NA
D: TRBD2
J: TRBJ2-2
V: TRBV9
CDR3: CASSVSTSGRGNTGELFF
DNA: TGTGCCAGCAGCGTATCAACTAGCGGGAGGGGGAACACCGGGGAGCTGTTTTTT

size: NA
D: NA
J: TRBJ2-5
V: TRBV2
CDR3: CASSAPPLRGAETQYF
DNA: TGTGCCAGCAGTGCCCCCCCTTTGCGGGGCGCGGAGACCCAGTACTTC

size: NA
D: TRBD2
J: TRBJ2-1
V: TRBV13
CDR3: CASSWPKRGPGGEQFF
DNA: TGTGCCAGCAGCTGGCCCAAGCGCGGGCCGGGGGGTGAGCAGTTCTTC

size: once
D: TRBD2
J: TRBJ2-5
V: TRBV28
CDR3: CASSLRTGGVPWTQYF
DNA: TGTGCCAGCAGTTTAAGGACGGGAGGGGTTCCATGGACCCAGTACTTC

size: many
D: NA
J: TRBJ2-3
V: TRBV7-2
CDR3: CASSLGPNGAQYF
DNA: TGTGCCAGCAGCCTCGGACCAAACGGGGCGCAGTATTTT

size: NA
D: TRBD2
J: TRBJ2-3
V: TRBV3-1/TRBV3-2
CDR3: CASSYRLAGDSDTQYF
DNA: TGTGCCAGCAGCTACCGACTAGCGGGAGATTCAGATACGCAGTATTTT

size: NA
D: NA
J: TRBJ2-7
V: TRBV6-5
CDR3: CASRTRLGEQYF
DNA: TGTGCCAGCAGGACCCGACTGGGCGAGCAGTACTTC

size: NA
D: NA
J: TRBJ1-4
V: TRBV11-2
CDR3: CASSLGWSQTGPREKLFF
DNA: TGTGCCAGCAGCTTAGGGTGGAGCCAGACAGGACCTCGTGAAAAACTGTTTTTT

size: NA
D: TRBD2
J: TRBJ2-1
V: TRBV6-5
CDR3: CASGLADLHNEQFF
DNA: TGTGCCAGCGGACTAGCGGACCTCCACAATGAGCAGTTCTTC

size: NA
D: TRBD1
J: TRBJ1-1
V: TRBV5-1
CDR3: CASGRGQNTEAFF
DNA: TGCGCCAGCGGTAGGGGGCAGAACACTGAAGCTTTCTTT

size: NA
D: TRBD2
J: TRBJ2-7
V: TRBV7-7
CDR3: CASSSQPGTSGSSYEQYF
DNA: TGTGCCAGCAGCTCCCAACCCGGGACTAGCGGGTCCTCCTACGAGCAGTACTTC

size: once
D: NA
J: TRBJ1-2
V: TRBV4-1
CDR3: CASSPEGGFSYGYTF
DNA: TGCGCCAGCAGCCCAGAAGGCGGGTTCTCCTATGGCTACACCTTC

size: NA
D: NA
J: TRBJ1-1
V: TRBV7-6
CDR3: CASSSEKDRLYLNTEAFF
DNA: TGTGCCAGCAGCTCCGAAAAGGACCGACTATACTTGAACACTGAAGCTTTCTTT

size: NA
D: TRBD2
J: TRBJ2-7
V: TRBV10-2
CDR3: CASSKGLAGGPTLKEQYF
DNA: TGCGCCAGCAGTAAGGGACTAGCGGGAGGGCCGACGCTGAAAGAGCAGTACTTC

size: NA
D: NA
J: TRBJ2-3
V: TRBV3-1/TRBV3-2
CDR3: CASSLGQDTQYF
DNA: TGTGCCAGCAGCCTGGGCCAAGATACGCAGTATTTT

size: few
D: TRBD1
J: TRBJ1-5
V: TRBV5-1
CDR3: CASSPTGDQPQHF
DNA: TGCGCCAGCAGCCCGACAGGGGATCAGCCCCAGCATTTT

size: NA
D: TRBD1
J: TRBJ1-2
V: TRBV28
CDR3: CASSPSTGVYGYTF
DNA: TGTGCCAGCAGTCCTTCTACAGGGGTCTATGGCTACACCTTC

size: NA
D: NA
J: TRBJ2-2
V: TRBV27
CDR3: CASSWTDTGELFF
DNA: TGTGCCAGCAGTTGGACAGACACCGGGGAGCTGTTTTTT

size: NA
D: TRBD1
J: TRBJ1-2
V: TRBV10-3
CDR3: CAISESLDRVGGYTF
DNA: TGTGCCATCAGTGAGTCCTTGGACAGGGTCGGCGGCTACACCTTC

size: NA
D: NA
J: TRBJ1-4
V: TRBV19
CDR3: CASSIKQGGEKLFF
DNA: TGTGCCAGTAGTATAAAACAGGGCGGCGAAAAACTGTTTTTT

size: NA
D: TRBD1
J: TRBJ1-3
V: TRBV18
CDR3: CASSAARTGVGNTIYF
DNA: TGTGCCAGCTCAGCCGCCCGGACAGGGGTCGGAAACACCATATATTTT

size: NA
D: NA
J: TRBJ2-1
V: TRBV3-1/TRBV3-2
CDR3: CASRTQRSNEQFF
DNA: TGTGCCAGCAGAACCCAGCGGAGCAATGAGCAGTTCTTC

size: NA
D: TRBD2
J: TRBJ2-3
V: TRBV11-3
CDR3: CASSSGLAGDTQYF
DNA: TGTGCCAGCAGCTCAGGACTAGCGGGAGATACGCAGTATTTT

size: NA
D: TRBD1
J: TRBJ1-6
V: TRBV27
CDR3: CASSFTPTGRSSYNSPLHF
DNA: TGTGCCAGCAGTTTCACCCCGACAGGGCGTTCCTCCTATAATTCACCCCTCCACTTT

size: few
D: NA
J: TRBJ2-1
V: TRBV2
CDR3: CASSGQGNSYNEQFF
DNA: TGTGCCAGCAGCGGCCAGGGTAACTCCTACAATGAGCAGTTCTTC

size: NA
D: NA
J: TRBJ1-5
V: TRBV30
CDR3: CAWREQQGLGNQPQHF
DNA: TGTGCCTGGAGAGAACAACAGGGATTAGGTAATCAGCCCCAGCATTTT

size: NA
D: NA
J: TRBJ2-3
V: TRBV3-1/TRBV3-2
CDR3: CASSQEGPDTQYF
DNA: TGTGCCAGCAGCCAAGAGGGGCCAGATACGCAGTATTTT

size: NA
D: NA
J: TRBJ2-7
V: TRBV5-1
CDR3: CASSLGYGSSYEQYF
DNA: TGCGCCAGCAGCTTGGGGTACGGGAGCTCCTACGAGCAGTACTTC

size: NA
D: NA
J: TRBJ1-1
V: TRBV5-1
CDR3: CASSPSQGLNTEAFF
DNA: TGCGCCAGCAGCCCCTCACAGGGTTTGAACACTGAAGCTTTCTTT

size: NA
D: TRBD2
J: TRBJ2-1
V: TRBV6-6
CDR3: CASSRPQTRTRNNEQFF
DNA: TGTGCCAGCAGTCGACCCCAGACTAGGACTAGGAACAATGAGCAGTTCTTC

size: NA
D: NA
J: TRBJ2-1
V: TRBV9
CDR3: CASSVASGGPSYNEQFF
DNA: TGTGCCAGCAGCGTAGCGTCTGGCGGGCCCTCCTACAATGAGCAGTTCTTC

size: NA
D: NA
J: TRBJ2-3
V: TRBV2
CDR3: CASSEQDTQYF
DNA: TGTGCCAGCAGTGAACAAGATACGCAGTATTTT

size: NA
D: TRBD1
J: TRBJ2-2
V: TRBV24-1
CDR3: CATSDPTGGAGGELFF
DNA: TGTGCCACCAGTGATCCGACAGGGGGCGCAGGCGGGGAGCTGTTTTTT

size: NA
D: TRBD1
J: TRBJ2-1
V: TRBV2
CDR3: CASRGRGYNEQFF
DNA: TGTGCCAGCAGGGGCAGGGGGTACAATGAGCAGTTCTTC

size: NA
D: TRBD1
J: TRBJ1-3
V: TRBV11-1
CDR3: CASTDRVKNTIYF
DNA: TGTGCCAGCACAGACAGGGTAAAAAACACCATATATTTT

size: NA
D: NA
J: TRBJ1-1
V: TRBV29-1
CDR3: CSVQGQFEAFF
DNA: TGCAGCGTTCAAGGACAGTTTGAAGCTTTCTTT

size: NA
D: NA
J: TRBJ1-1
V: TRBV28
CDR3: CASMTGTEAFF
DNA: TGTGCCAGCATGACGGGCACTGAAGCTTTCTTT

size: NA
D: NA
J: TRBJ1-2
V: TRBV5-4
CDR3: CASSPVQGNNYGYTF
DNA: TGTGCCAGCAGCCCTGTCCAGGGGAATAACTATGGCTACACCTTC

size: NA
D: NA
J: TRBJ2-3
V: TRBV30
CDR3: CAWSVRGGAGTDTQYF
DNA: TGTGCCTGGAGTGTAAGGGGAGGAGCGGGCACAGATACGCAGTATTTT

size: NA
D: NA
J: TRBJ1-5
V: TRBV6-1
CDR3: CASSDLVGVTNQPQHF
DNA: TGTGCCAGCAGTGATCTGGTAGGGGTTACCAATCAGCCCCAGCATTTT

size: NA
D: TRBD2
J: TRBJ2-3
V: TRBV2
CDR3: CASNREEGDTQYF
DNA: TGTGCCAGCAACCGGGAGGAGGGAGATACGCAGTATTTT

size: NA
D: NA
J: TRBJ2-2
V: TRBV18
CDR3: CASSQNRDNTGELFF
DNA: TGTGCCAGCTCACAAAACAGGGATAACACCGGGGAGCTGTTTTTT